The 3 T cell receptor beta chains below were found in one sample sequenced in a study of blood T cell repertoires in COVID-19 (dated by TCRdb to 2020 to 2022). Libraries were constructed by the immunoSEQ multiplex PCR assay. Not all clones reach the TCRdb copy of this immuneACCESS table, which keeps in-frame sequences only. Checked studies attribute under half of the gap to unresolved V genes and leave the rest unexplained. This sample gives a few hundred thousand clones in total; around 92% of them show up just once. Of the sample, about 2.9% is held by the ten largest clones. Source material: peripheral blood. The receptors were gathered from a woman between 25 and 40 years old with COVID-19, enrolled during active disease.

V usage is TRBV7-2 and J usage is TRBJ1-2; 8 nucleotides line up with TRBD1. The CDR3 extends over 13 amino acids. V lost 6 bases and J lost 5; bases outside the gene matches: 5. Germline CDR1 is SGHTA and CDR2 is FQGNSA. The CDR3, as DNA: TGTGCCAGCAGACTGGGGACAGGATATGGCTACACCTTC. It codes for CASRLGTGYGYTF.

This clone was seen just once. The rearrangement uses TRBV6-5 and TRBJ2-6; D unresolved. CDR3 length: 15 residues. Germline V gives CDR1 MNHEY, CDR2 SVGAGI. V was clipped by 8 bases and J by 0 bases, with 11 bases between them. For the CDR3, the DNA is TGTGCCAGCGGCGGTTCACGCTCTGGGGCCAACGTCCTGACTTTC. It codes for CASGGSRSGANVLTF.

The chain has TRBV6-5 and TRBJ2-7; 7 bases match TRBD1. In germline, CDR1 is MNHEY, CDR2 SVGAGI. This CDR3 is built from 14 residues. J gave up 5 bases and V 2 bases, and 6 bases lay outside the gene matches. The CDR3 region is CASSYRTGEDEQYV. In DNA form, the CDR3 reads TGTGCCAGCAGTTACAGGACAGGTGAGGACGAGCAGTACGTC.